The 3 T cell receptor beta chains given below trace back to one sample, sequenced in a study of tumor and adjacent non-tumor tissue in lung cancer. RNA was extracted from bulk tissue without any cell sorting. Distant lung tissue was collected more than 3 cm away from the tumor edge. TCRbeta libraries were built with three rounds of nested PCR, modified from ARM-PCR. TCRdb redid the calling of the multiplex PCR reads with MiXCR, one entry per CDR3 protein. The data show some 100,000 distinct CDR3 sequences, 55% to 65% seen once. What was sequenced was distant non-tumor lung tissue. The source of these receptors is a man younger than 45 with non-small cell lung cancer.

There are many counts of this clonotype. The genes are TRBV5-4 and TRBJ1-5, with D uncertain. Between the trimmed V and J ends, which lost 2 bases and 4 bases, there was a span of 10 bases. Per the germline V gene, CDR1 is SGHNT and CDR2 is YYREEE (reference sequence). The CDR3 has 14 residues. CDR3 nucleotide sequence: TGTGCCAGCAGCTTAGGACGCGGAAATCAGCCCCAGCATTTT. It encodes CASSLGRGNQPQHF.

In the case of this clonotype: The final CDR3 position lacks the conserved phenylalanine or tryptophan, pointing to a likely read error. This chain uses TRBV12-3 or TRBV12-4 with TRBJ1-5; no firm D call. Trimming removed 6 bases from V and 10 bases from J, with 16 bases in between. CDR3 length: 13 residues. The CDR3: CASRWANGEPQHC. CDR3 coding DNA: TGTGCCAGCAGGTGGGCGAATGGGGAACCCCAGCATTGT.

This sequence joins TRBV11-2 and TRBJ2-1, with 10 bases matching TRBD2. Germline V lookup: CDR1 SGHAT, CDR2 FQNNGV. This CDR3 comprises 18 residues. As DNA, the CDR3 is TGTGCTAACAGCTTACGGGTCGGGCTAGCGGGGGCCTACAATGAGCAGTTCTTC. Translation gives CANSLRVGLAGAYNEQFF.